These 15 T cell receptor beta chains share one sample of origin, sequenced in a study of blood T cell repertoires in COVID-19. Sequencing was performed with immunoSEQ multiplex PCR; in TCRdb, only in-frame clones are kept and a portion is missing. This sample has hundreds of thousands of clones; approximately 85% occur once, and the top ten carry 4.5% to 5.5%. Source material: peripheral blood. The receptors originated from a man between 45 and 60 years old with active or convalescent COVID-19.

This clone was found once. This chain uses TRBV5-5 with TRBJ1-4; 7 nucleotides line up with TRBD1. The V and J ends lost 0 bases and 7 bases, in that order; junction bases with no gene match: 6. The germline V gene encodes CDR1 SGHKS and CDR2 YYEKEE (reference sequence). CDR3 length equals 15 residues. CDR3 DNA sequence: TGTGCCAGCAGCTTGGCCCGACAGGGCTCTGAAAAACTGTTTTTT. Translation gives CASSLARQGSEKLFF. Based on the CDR3 plus reference TRBV5-5 and TRBJ1-4, the full variable domain is DAGVTQSPTHLIKTRGQQVTLRCSPISGHKSVSWYQQVLGQGPQFIFQYYEKEERGRGNFPDRFSARQFPNYSSELNVNALLLGDSALYLCASSLARQGSEKLFFGSGTQLSVL.

This clone was recorded only once. The chain uses TRBV30 and TRBJ1-3, with D perhaps matching TRBD1 (5 bases). Trimming removed 0 bases at V and 2 bases at J, with 8 bases between. Germline V gene lookup returns CDR1 GTSNPN and CDR2 SVGIG (reference sequence). CDR3 size: 14 residues. The CDR3 protein is CAWSVTGAGNTIYF. CDR3 sequence (DNA): TGTGCCTGGAGTGTAACGGGGGCTGGAAACACCATATATTTT.

The chain recombines TRBV6-5 with TRBJ2-3; 8 bases are shared with TRBD2. V shed 7 bases and J 2 bases; nucleotides not matched to a gene: 5. CDR3 length: 14 residues. Germline CDR1 reads MNHEY; CDR2 reads SVGAGI. The CDR3 coding sequence is TGTGCCAGCATCCCGGGAGGGAACACAGATACGCAGTATTTT. Translating gives CASIPGGNTDTQYF.

The chain links TRBV14 to TRBJ2-1; no clear D. From germline, CDR1 is SGHDN and CDR2 FVKESK. There are 14 residues in the CDR3. V was shortened by 0 bases and J by 5 bases, with 8 bases between the two germline ends. The CDR3 bases are TGTGCCAGCAGCCAAGAGGCTAGAGACAATGAGCAGTTCTTC. Its translation is CASSQEARDNEQFF.

This clone was seen a handful of times. The chain employs TRBV29-1 and TRBJ2-1; 9 nucleotides match TRBD1. V was clipped by 6 bases and J by 9 bases; unmatched bases: 12. The CDR3 has 14 amino acids. The germline gives CDR1 SQVTM, CDR2 ANQGSEA. The CDR3 DNA is TGCAGCGTGGATAGAGGGACAGGGCGGGGTGAGCAGTTCTTC. Amino acid sequence: CSVDRGTGRGEQFF.

The chain carries TRBV25-1 and TRBJ2-3; D is uncertain. The CDR3 contains 17 residues. V was shortened by 3 bases and J by 0 bases, with 16 bases between the two germline ends. Germline values: CDR1 MGHDK, CDR2 SYGVNS. CDR3: CASSEFGLAMSTDTQYF. CDR3 sequence (DNA): TGTGCCAGCAGTGAGTTCGGTCTTGCTATGAGCACAGATACGCAGTATTTT.

The chain couples TRBV4-2 to TRBJ2-3, with 8 bases identical to TRBD2. The CDR3 loop spans 16 amino acids. Per germline, CDR1 LGHNA and CDR2 YNFKEQ. J was trimmed by 6 bases and V by 0 bases; bases with no gene match: 8. The CDR3 loop reads CASSQDPGTRWDTQYF. The CDR3 DNA reads TGTGCCAGCAGCCAAGACCCCGGGACTAGGTGGGATACGCAGTATTTT.

The gene calls are TRBV7-9 and TRBJ2-3; TRBD2 matches at 11 bases. In germline, CDR1 is SEHNR, CDR2 FQNEAQ (reference sequence). V shed 5 bases and J 1 base; nucleotides not matched to a gene: 5. The CDR3 loop spans 16 amino acids. This chain's CDR3 is CASSQGLAERTDTQYF. The DNA of the CDR3 is TGTGCCAGCAGCCAGGGACTAGCGGAGCGCACAGATACGCAGTATTTT.

V is TRBV5-1 and J is TRBJ2-7; TRBD2 aligns across 7 bases. After removal of 4 bases from V and 0 bases from J, the junction contained 10 bases not matched to a gene. CDR3 size: 16 residues. Looked up from germline, CDR1 is SGHRS and CDR2 is YFSETQ. In DNA form, the CDR3 reads TGCGCCAGCAGCCTACAACTAGCGTCGAGCTCCTACGAGCAGTACTTC. It is translated as CASSLQLASSSYEQYF.

The genes are TRBV24-1 and TRBJ2-1; 9 nucleotides line up with TRBD2. Germline loops: CDR1 KGHDR, CDR2 SFDVKD. This CDR3 region has 18 residues. With 4 bases clipped from V and 5 bases from J, the junction kept 14 bases outside the gene matches. DNA of the CDR3: TGTGCCACCAGTGACCCATGGGGCGGGAGGGCTTACAACAATGAGCAGTTCTTC. Encoded protein: CATSDPWGGRAYNNEQFF.

The V gene is TRBV11-3, the J gene TRBJ2-2; no clear D. CDR1 and CDR2 from the germline V gene are SGHNT and YENEEA. Trimming pared 5 bases from V and 5 bases from J, leaving 3 bases between. The CDR3 spans 11 residues. DNA for the CDR3: TGTGCCAGCAGCCAAACCGGGGAGCTGTTTTTT. Protein product: CASSQTGELFF.

The rearrangement links TRBV21-1 to TRBJ2-5; the DNA was not compared with TRBD2, the D call given in the table. TRBV21-1 is classified as a pseudogene. The CDR3 is 15 amino acids. In DNA form, the CDR3 reads TGTGCCAGCAGCAACTTAACGGCTAGCGTCGAGACCCAGTACTTC. This gives the protein CASSNLTASVETQYF.

The chain carries TRBV28 and TRBJ2-3; 9 bases line up with TRBD1. CDR1 and CDR2 from the germline V gene are MDHEN and SYDVKM. The CDR3 covers 13 residues. The ends lost 11 bases at V and 3 bases at J; junction bases unmatched: 6. CDR3 sequence: CAGGDRETDTQYF. The DNA of the CDR3 is TGTGCCGGGGGGGACAGGGAGACAGATACGCAGTATTTT.

V gene TRBV6-2 or TRBV6-3 combines with J gene TRBJ2-1; the D gene is possibly TRBD2 (6 bases). CDR1 is MNHEY and CDR2 is SVGEGT in the germline V gene. The CDR3 is 16 amino acids. V dropped 3 bases and J dropped 6 bases, with 18 bases sitting between them. This CDR3 is CASSYRAAGLFNEQFF. The CDR3 bases are TGTGCCAGCAGTTATCGCGCAGCGGGCCTGTTCAATGAGCAGTTCTTC.

V and J are TRBV27 and TRBJ1-6; D might be TRBD1 (6 bases). This CDR3 region has 14 residues. V was pared by 6 bases and J by 5 bases, with 11 bases between. CDR1 and CDR2 (germline): MNHEY, SMNVEV (reference sequence). Written as DNA, the CDR3 is TGTGCCAGCAGGATGGACAGAGATAATTCACCCCTCCACTTT. Translating gives CASRMDRDNSPLHF.